The source of this T cell receptor (beta chain) is a study of cytomegalovirus exposure and HLA in healthy donors. Findings and caveats of the study: Diagnosis of cytomegalovirus status made by the classifier reportedly showed high specificity and sensitivity. The study carried out a later analysis of TCR beta sequences. It associated approximately 15,000 of them with specific HLA alleles at a false discovery rate of 0.05.

The study ran its PCR with 60 Vbeta and 13 Jbeta primers. The table came from immunoSEQ multiplex PCR; TCRdb's copy has only in-frame clones and leaves some out. The repertoire consists of around 97,000 clones, with under 80% occurring once and the leading ten covering 10%. This CDR3 comprises 18 residues. Germline CDR1 SEHNR, CDR2 FQNEAQ (reference sequence). J gave up 3 bases and V 6 bases, and 15 bases lay outside the gene matches. On this clone itself: Its matching antigen is unknown.

J is TRBJ2-2 and V is TRBV7-9, with 8 bases lining up with TRBD1. The TCR originated in a woman younger than 30 in good health and CMV-seropositive. Sequenced material: PBMCs. Here the CDR3 DNA reads TGTGCCAGCAGTCAATCCCGACAGGGGTGGTTGGACACCGGGGAGCTGTTTTTT. Translation: CASSQSRQGWLDTGELFF.